Below are 26 T cell receptor beta chains sequenced from a single sample in a study of blood T cell repertoires in COVID-19. The table came from immunoSEQ multiplex PCR; TCRdb's copy has only in-frame clones and leaves some out. Seen here are roughly 250,000 clones, 70% to 90% observed once, and the top ten hold 0.99%. The sequenced material came from peripheral blood. All receptors derive from a woman between 35 and 50 years old who had recovered from COVID-19.

The genes are TRBV6-2 or TRBV6-3 and TRBJ2-1, with TRBD2 matching 8 bases. Trimming cost V 6 bases and J 8 bases; bases outside gene matches: 12. Germline assignment: CDR1 MNHEY and CDR2 SVGEGT. The CDR3 is 15 amino acids. In nucleotides, the CDR3 is TGTGCCAGCAGCAGAGGACTAGCTGGGAGGGATGAGCAGTTCTTC. Translation gives CASSRGLAGRDEQFF.

The chain links TRBV30 to TRBJ1-5; 9 bases match TRBD1. Trimming cost V 5 bases and J 5 bases; bases outside gene matches: 4. The CDR3 contains 13 residues. Germline assignment: CDR1 GTSNPN and CDR2 SVGIG (reference sequence). The CDR3 nucleotides are TGTGCCTGGGAACAGGGGGCGGATCAGCCCCAGCATTTT. It codes for CAWEQGADQPQHF.

The chain is built from TRBV28 and TRBJ2-1, with 7 bases matching TRBD1. The ends lost 6 bases at V and 1 base at J; junction bases unmatched: 9. Germline-derived CDR1 and CDR2 are MDHEN and SYDVKM. The CDR3 sequence is 16 residues long. The CDR3 nucleotides are TGTGCCAGCAGCCAACAGGGGCGCCCATCCTACAATGAGCAGTTCTTC. Translation: CASSQQGRPSYNEQFF.

V and J are TRBV4-1 and TRBJ2-2; TRBD1 is a possible D gene (6 bases). Between the trimmed V and J ends, which lost 1 base and 7 bases, there was a span of 10 bases. The CDR3 is 14 amino acids. Per germline, CDR1 MGHRA and CDR2 YSYEKL. The CDR3 DNA sequence: TGCGCCAGCAGCCAAGGGGGGCTCGGCGGGGAGCTGTTTTTT. It encodes CASSQGGLGGELFF.

The chain joins TRBV30 to TRBJ1-2; 9 nucleotides agree with TRBD1. Germline CDR1 GTSNPN, CDR2 SVGIG (reference sequence). The CDR3 loop spans 16 amino acids. Germline trimming cut 8 bases from V and 6 bases from J; bases unmatched to any gene: 19. The DNA for the CDR3 is TGTGCCGCGGAGGGGCAACCCGGGACAGGGAGGAATGGCTACACCTTC. Its translation is CAAEGQPGTGRNGYTF.

The chain uses TRBV3-1 (or the pseudogene TRBV3-2) and TRBJ2-7; the match to TRBD2 covers 12 bases. V lost 1 base, J lost 5 bases, and 18 bases stayed unmatched. This CDR3 contains 20 residues. Per germline, CDR1 LGHDT and CDR2 YNNKEL (reference sequence). The CDR3 bases are TGTGCCAGCAGCCAAGCCTTGACAGCCGTGACTAGCGGGAGCCCCGACGAGCAGTACGTC. Translation gives CASSQALTAVTSGSPDEQYV.

The chain has TRBV19 and TRBJ2-3; tentatively, D is TRBD2 (5 bases). CDR3 length equals 15 residues. The germline V gene encodes CDR1 LNHDA and CDR2 SQIVND (reference sequence). The germline V and J ends were trimmed by 6 bases and 8 bases, with 21 bases remaining between them. The CDR3 bases are TGTGCCAGTAGCCCCGAGAGACTTATTCGGGGTACGCAGTATTTT. Encoded protein: CASSPERLIRGTQYF.

The chain links TRBV6-5 to TRBJ2-1; D may be TRBD2 (6 bases). V was clipped by 5 bases and J by 7 bases, with 18 bases between them. This CDR3 has 15 residues. Germline CDR1 MNHEY, CDR2 SVGAGI. CDR3 DNA: TGTGCCAGCAGTCCCCTGACGGCGGGAATGAATGAGCAGTTCTTC. It yields the protein CASSPLTAGMNEQFF.

This chain joins TRBV28 and TRBJ1-4; 7 nucleotides align to TRBD1. Germline CDR1 MDHEN, CDR2 SYDVKM. This CDR3 comprises 14 residues. V shed 1 base, J shed 13 bases, and the junction held 9 bases outside the gene matches. The CDR3 reads CASSLFHRPGGLFF. CDR3 sequence (DNA): TGTGCCAGCAGTTTATTCCACAGGCCAGGGGGACTGTTTTTT.

This chain links TRBV6-5 with TRBJ2-1; maybe TRBD2 (7 bases). V lost 5 bases and J lost 12, with 23 bases in between. The CDR3 loop spans 15 amino acids. CDR1 and CDR2 from the germline V gene are MNHEY and SVGAGI. DNA for the CDR3: TGTGCCAGCAGTCCCGATTCGGGGGAGGGGGTTTGGCAGTTCTTC. Encoded protein: CASSPDSGEGVWQFF.

This chain uses TRBV18 with TRBJ1-1; 10 bases agree with TRBD1. The germline CDR1 and CDR2 sequences are KGHSH and LQKENI. The CDR3 extends over 16 amino acids. V lost 6 bases, J lost 1 base, and 8 bases stayed unmatched. CDR3 amino acids: CASSPGQGTQNTEAFF. Written as DNA, the CDR3 is TGTGCCAGCTCCCCGGGACAGGGGACCCAGAACACTGAAGCTTTCTTT.

The chain combines TRBV19 with TRBJ2-3; D is perhaps TRBD2 (5 bases). The CDR3 has 14 amino acids. Trimming shortened V by 7 bases and J by 8 bases, and 19 bases separated the two germline ends. Germline V gene sequence: CDR1 LNHDA, CDR2 SQIVND (reference sequence). The CDR3 DNA reads TGTGCCAGTACCCGGCGGCGGGTGGGCGGTACGCAGTATTTT. Protein product: CASTRRRVGGTQYF. Drawing the rest from reference TRBV19 and TRBJ2-3, the complete variable domain is DGGITQSPKYLFRKEGQNVTLSCEQNLNHDAMYWYRQDPGQGLRLIYYSQIVNDFQKGDIAEGYSVSREKKESFPLTVTSAQKNPTAFYLCASTRRRVGGTQYFGPGTRLTVL.

V usage is TRBV27 and J usage is TRBJ1-2, with a weak D call TRBD1 (5 bases). Trimming took off 3 bases at V and 4 bases at J, with 24 bases between the two ends. The CDR3 consists of 18 residues. Germline CDR1 MNHEY, CDR2 SMNVEV (reference sequence). This CDR3 reads CASSLRPPARATFYGYTF. CDR3 DNA sequence: TGTGCCAGCAGTTTGCGCCCCCCGGCCAGGGCAACTTTCTATGGCTACACCTTC.

This clone was seen just once. In nucleotides, the CDR3 is TGTGCCAGCAGCCATCCGGGACAGATGAACACCGGGGAGCTGTTTTTT. It specifies CASSHPGQMNTGELFF. V usage is TRBV3-1 (or the pseudogene TRBV3-2) and J usage is TRBJ2-2, with 7 bases lining up with TRBD1. The CDR3 is 16 amino acids. Germline assignment: CDR1 LGHDT and CDR2 YNNKEL (reference sequence). With 3 bases clipped from V and 1 base from J, the junction kept 5 bases outside the gene matches.

V usage is TRBV7-2 and J usage is TRBJ1-4, with D perhaps matching TRBD1 (6 bases). Looked up from germline, CDR1 is SGHTA and CDR2 is FQGNSA. The CDR3 extends over 12 amino acids. The V end lost 5 bases, the J end lost 11 bases, and 12 bases lay between the germline ends. In DNA, the CDR3 is TGTGCCAGCAGCCCACAGGGTGACAAACTGTTTTTT. Translation gives CASSPQGDKLFF.

The chain links TRBV7-9 to TRBJ1-1, with D maybe TRBD1 (5 bases). Trimming cost V 1 base and J 1 base, with 16 bases left between them. The CDR3 has 17 amino acids. Germline CDR1 and CDR2: SEHNR and FQNEAQ (reference sequence). The CDR3 is CASSLGWAGPTNTEAFF. The CDR3 region has the DNA TGTGCCAGCAGCTTAGGTTGGGCAGGGCCTACGAACACTGAAGCTTTCTTT. The entire variable domain, with the rest obtained from reference TRBV7-9 and TRBJ1-1, is as follows: DTGVSQNPRHKITKRGQNVTFRCDPISEHNRLYWYRQTLGQGPEFLTYFQNEAQLEKSRLLSDRFSAERPKGSFSTLEIQRTEQGDSAMYLCASSLGWAGPTNTEAFFGQGTRLTVV.

V and J are TRBV6-2 or TRBV6-3 and TRBJ2-5; 7 positions agree with TRBD2. CDR3 length: 13 residues. V lost 2 bases, J lost 7 bases, and 4 bases stayed unmatched. Germline-derived CDR1 and CDR2 are MNHEY and SVGEGT. CDR3 residues: CASSYRLAGTQYF. CDR3 nucleotides: TGTGCCAGCAGTTACCGTTTAGCGGGGACCCAGTACTTC.

This chain uses TRBV5-1 with TRBJ2-6; TRBD2 agrees at 12 bases. V shed 4 bases, J shed 0 bases, and the junction held 5 bases outside the gene matches. The CDR3 is 18 amino acids. Germline CDR1 SGHRS, CDR2 YFSETQ. The CDR3 nucleotides read TGCGCCAGCAGCCCCCCGACTAGCGGGAGCTCTGGGGCCAACGTCCTGACTTTC. Amino acid sequence: CASSPPTSGSSGANVLTF.

The chain couples TRBV24-1 to TRBJ2-3, with a tentative D call TRBD1 (5 bases). The CDR3 has 15 residues. The germline V and J ends were trimmed by 3 bases and 0 bases, with 9 bases remaining between them. Germline CDR1 KGHDR, CDR2 SFDVKD. CDR3 nucleotides: TGTGCCACCAGTGATGGCAGGGTCAGCACAGATACGCAGTATTTT. This codes for CATSDGRVSTDTQYF.

V and J are TRBV27 and TRBJ1-6; D possibly corresponds to TRBD1 (5 bases). V was clipped by 3 bases and J by 9 bases, with 12 bases between them. Germline CDR1 is MNHEY and CDR2 is SMNVEV (reference sequence). This CDR3 is 14 amino acids long. Here the CDR3 reads CASSFRGEGSPLHF. The CDR3 nucleotides read TGTGCCAGCAGTTTTCGGGGGGAGGGTTCACCCCTCCACTTT.

This clone has more than one count but fewer than ten. The chain carries TRBV30 and TRBJ1-5; possible D gene TRBD1, 5 bases. Germline lookup yields CDR1 GTSNPN and CDR2 SVGIG (reference sequence). The V end was cut by 3 bases, the J end by 2 bases, with 17 bases between. The CDR3 covers 16 residues. CDR3 bases: TGTGCCTGGAGGCCGACCGGGGGGAGCGGCAATCAGCCCCAGCATTTT. Protein product: CAWRPTGGSGNQPQHF.

CDR3 nucleotide sequence: TGTGCCAGCAGCCCGACCCGGGGTCAGCCCCAGCATTTT. Amino acids: CASSPTRGQPQHF. The V and J genes are TRBV27 and TRBJ1-5; D gene unclear. Trimming stripped 6 bases from V and 6 bases from J, with 12 bases between. In germline, CDR1 is MNHEY, CDR2 SMNVEV (reference sequence). The CDR3 loop spans 13 amino acids.

The chain recombines TRBV5-4 with TRBJ2-1; the D gene is possibly TRBD2 (5 bases). Trimming pared 4 bases from V and 4 bases from J, leaving 15 bases between. CDR1 and CDR2 (germline): SGHNT, YYREEE (reference sequence). CDR3 size: 15 residues. This CDR3 reads CASSIPIANYNEQFF. The CDR3 DNA reads as TGTGCCAGCAGCATCCCCATAGCGAATTACAATGAGCAGTTCTTC.

The chain links TRBV4-3 to TRBJ1-3; D is perhaps TRBD1 (6 bases). Trimming shortened V by 0 bases and J by 7 bases, and 10 bases separated the two germline ends. CDR3 length: 14 amino acids. CDR1 is LGHNA, CDR2 YSLEER, per germline. The CDR3 loop is CASSQEGRGNTIYF. CDR3 nucleotides: TGCGCCAGCAGCCAAGAGGGTAGGGGGAACACCATATATTTT.

This clone appeared a few times. The V call is TRBV3-1 (or the pseudogene TRBV3-2), the J call TRBJ1-1; no definite D call. V lost 6 bases and J 1 base, leaving 6 bases between the germline ends. This CDR3 contains 12 residues. Germline CDR1 is LGHDT and CDR2 is YNNKEL (reference sequence). CDR3 sequence (DNA): TGTGCCAGCAGTCCACAGAACACTGAAGCTTTCTTT. This codes for CASSPQNTEAFF.

V gene TRBV18 combines with J gene TRBJ1-3; the D gene is possibly TRBD1 (5 bases). With 3 bases removed from V and 1 base from J, the gap between germline ends came to 16 bases. This CDR3 region has 17 residues. CDR1 and CDR2 (germline): KGHSH, LQKENI. DNA for the CDR3: TGTGCCAGCTCACCCCCCGTGGGGGGGATGTCTGGAAACACCATATATTTT. It is translated as CASSPPVGGMSGNTIYF.